The next 13 T cell receptor beta chains were all read from a single sample in a study of blood T cell repertoires in COVID-19. Using immunoSEQ multiplex PCR, the repertoire was profiled, and TCRdb retains in-frame clones only, with some absent. Of 100,000 to 150,000 clones in the sample, more than 70% were seen once. Sequenced input: peripheral blood. These receptors were collected from a human donor in a cohort sampled during active COVID-19.

The CDR3 spells CASTVDLTGANQPQHF. CDR3 DNA: TGTGCCAGCACTGTGGACCTGACAGGGGCTAATCAGCCCCAGCATTTT. The V and J genes are TRBV11-1 and TRBJ1-5; 8 bases agree with TRBD1. V shed 7 bases and J 4 bases; nucleotides not matched to a gene: 12. CDR1 is SGHAT, CDR2 FQDESV, per germline (reference sequence). This CDR3 is 16 amino acids long.

The chain is built from TRBV6-5 and TRBJ2-1; no clear D. CDR1 and CDR2 from the germline V gene are MNHEY and SVGAGI. V was cut by 8 bases and J by 2 bases, with 7 bases left in between. CDR3 length equals 12 residues. CDR3 DNA: TGTGCCAGCCCCGGTGCCTACAATGAGCAGTTCTTC. Translated, it gives CASPGAYNEQFF.

V is TRBV27 and J is TRBJ2-1; D is possibly TRBD2 (7 bases). V lost 3 bases, J lost 4 bases, and 22 bases lay in between. CDR3 length equals 18 residues. Germline CDR1 and CDR2: MNHEY and SMNVEV (reference sequence). CDR3 residues: CASSFIIRGAEWYNEQFF. Written as DNA, the CDR3 is TGTGCCAGCAGTTTTATCATCCGGGGGGCTGAATGGTACAATGAGCAGTTCTTC.

The chain carries TRBV30 and TRBJ1-6; a possible D gene is TRBD1 (5 bases). The CDR3 sequence is 16 residues long. V was shortened by 0 bases and J by 7 bases, with 16 bases between the two germline ends. CDR1 and CDR2 from the germline V gene are GTSNPN and SVGIG (reference sequence). The CDR3 spells CAWSVPAGTSNSPLHF. As DNA, the CDR3 is TGTGCCTGGAGTGTACCCGCAGGGACTAGCAATTCACCCCTCCACTTT.

The V and J genes are TRBV14 and TRBJ2-5; 8 bases match TRBD2. This CDR3 is 19 amino acids long. The germline gives CDR1 SGHDN, CDR2 FVKESK. V was pared by 1 base and J by 4 bases, with 17 bases of the junction left unmatched. The CDR3 region is CASSQGAQRSGSRGETQYF. In nucleotides, the CDR3 is TGTGCCAGCAGCCAAGGAGCGCAGAGAAGCGGGAGTCGGGGAGAGACCCAGTACTTC.

This rearrangement joins TRBV4-1 to TRBJ2-7; 10 nucleotides line up with TRBD2. The V segment lost 1 base and the J segment 2 bases; nucleotides outside the gene matches: 8. The germline CDR1 and CDR2 sequences are MGHRA and YSYEKL. The CDR3 runs to 17 residues. In nucleotides, the CDR3 is TGCGCCAGCAGCCAAGGGGTGGTAGCGGGAGGAACCTACGAGCAGTACTTC. Translating gives CASSQGVVAGGTYEQYF.

The CDR3 sequence: CASGQGGWQPQHF. The CDR3 DNA reads as TGTGCCAGTGGACAGGGAGGCTGGCAGCCCCAGCATTTT. V is TRBV28 and J is TRBJ1-5, with 8 bases fitting TRBD1. Germline V gives CDR1 MDHEN, CDR2 SYDVKM. The CDR3 spans 13 residues. J was trimmed by 7 bases and V by 9 bases; bases with no gene match: 8.

V usage is TRBV7-8 and J usage is TRBJ2-7; TRBD1 matches 8 bases. CDR1 is SGHVS, CDR2 FQNEAQ, per germline. The CDR3 consists of 15 residues. Unmatched junction bases numbered 7, after V lost 5 bases and J lost 1 base. The CDR3: CASSPRTGTSYEQYF. The CDR3 region has the DNA TGTGCCAGCAGCCCCCGGACAGGGACGTCCTACGAGCAGTACTTC.

This chain links TRBV7-4 with TRBJ2-1; maybe TRBD2 (6 bases). The CDR3 sequence is 18 residues long. V lost 4 bases, J lost 0 bases, and 19 bases lay in between. Germline V gene data show CDR1 as SGHVT and CDR2 as SQSDAQ. The CDR3 protein is CASSYNRRTTYSYNEQFF. Here the CDR3 DNA reads TGTGCCAGCAGCTATAACCGAAGGACTACCTACTCCTACAATGAGCAGTTCTTC.

The chain uses TRBV7-2 and TRBJ2-7; tentative D call: TRBD2 (6 bases). Germline lookup yields CDR1 SGHTA and CDR2 FQGNSA. V lost 5 bases and J lost 4, with 15 bases in between. The CDR3 has 14 amino acids. The CDR3 sequence is CASSLLGGWYEQYF. As DNA, the CDR3 is TGTGCCAGCAGCCTCCTGGGGGGTTGGTACGAGCAGTACTTC.

The CDR3 DNA is TGTGCCAGCAAGGGGACTGAAGCTTTCTTT. Protein sequence: CASKGTEAFF. The gene calls are TRBV19 and TRBJ1-1; D possibly corresponds to TRBD1 (5 bases). This CDR3 spans 10 amino acids. The V and J ends lost 9 bases and 5 bases respectively, with 7 bases between them. Germline CDR1 LNHDA, CDR2 SQIVND (reference sequence).

In its sample, this clone was seen a few times. The chain employs TRBV19 and TRBJ1-5; no definite D call. Trimming stripped 6 bases from V and 6 bases from J, with 15 bases between. Germline V gene sequence: CDR1 LNHDA, CDR2 SQIVND (reference sequence). CDR3 length: 14 residues. CDR3 region: CASRRGVESQPQHF. CDR3 DNA sequence: TGTGCCAGTAGGCGGGGTGTTGAGAGTCAGCCCCAGCATTTT.

This chain links TRBV13 with TRBJ1-2, with TRBD1 matching over 10 bases. The length of the CDR3 is 13 residues. From germline, CDR1 is PRHDT and CDR2 FYEKMQ (reference sequence). Germline trimming cut 9 bases from V and 5 bases from J; bases unmatched to any gene: 6. The CDR3 DNA reads TGTGCCAGTAGCGACAGGGGGCTGTATGGCTACACCTTC. As protein: CASSDRGLYGYTF.